The entry that follows covers one T cell receptor (beta chain) sequence. Its target is not known. This specimen belongs to a study of CD8 T cells in Susac syndrome. Study observations and caveats: An acknowledgment was made by the study that its TCR sequencing and HLA analysis involved relatively few individuals.

The authors sequenced TCR beta from blood CD8+ and CD4+ T cells. While CD8+ and CD4+ T cells were isolated negatively, TEMRA cells were enriched by FACS. RNA amounts of roughly 0.45 to 1 ug underwent reverse transcription with random hexamers. Multiplex immunoSEQ PCR targeted 54 Vbeta and 13 Jbeta TCR beta segments. MiXCR, run by TCRdb on the immunoSEQ multiplex PCR reads, gives a single entry per CDR3 protein. In the table there are about 440,000 distinct CDR3 sequences, more than 80% of which are singletons. V lost 5 bases and J 0 bases, leaving 14 bases between the germline ends. Germline assignment: CDR1 MNHEY and CDR2 SVGAGI. This CDR3 comprises 16 residues.

The sequencing input was CD8+ T cells from PBMCs. This receptor was taken from a human donor with multiple sclerosis. V usage is TRBV6-5 and J usage is TRBJ2-4; D may be TRBD2 (5 bases). CDR3 loop: CASSNDLAPAKNIQYF. The CDR3 DNA sequence: TGTGCCAGCAGTAACGACCTAGCCCCAGCCAAAAACATTCAGTACTTC.